Listed below are T cell receptor beta chains from one sample, sequenced in a study of blood T cell repertoires in COVID-19. This table comes from immunoSEQ multiplex PCR, and its TCRdb copy is limited to in-frame clones, with some not included. The sample has 77,000 or so clones, around 83% seen once. Sequencing was performed on peripheral blood. These TCRs come from a man at least 80 years old with acute or convalescent COVID-19. The CDR3 runs from the conserved cysteine through the conserved F or W.

j_call: TRBJ1-1
v_call: TRBV6-5
cdr3_aa: CASTLQGTEAFF

j_call: TRBJ2-5
v_call: TRBV7-3
cdr3_aa: CASSSSPTGVWGETQYF

j_call: TRBJ1-5
v_call: TRBV7-2
cdr3_aa: CASSLGGGPNQPQHF

j_call: TRBJ2-5
v_call: TRBV29-1
cdr3_aa: CSVGTVFLQETQYF

j_call: TRBJ2-3
v_call: TRBV29-1
cdr3_aa: CSEQTGRDTQYF

j_call: TRBJ2-7
v_call: TRBV29-1
cdr3_aa: CSVRGGPGEQYF

j_call: TRBJ1-1
v_call: TRBV5-1
cdr3_aa: CASSPGQGGTEAFF

j_call: TRBJ2-1
v_call: TRBV11-3
cdr3_aa: CASSLGVRDEQFF

j_call: TRBJ2-1
v_call: TRBV28
cdr3_aa: CASSLVGLARNEQFF

j_call: TRBJ2-3
v_call: TRBV6-1
cdr3_aa: CASSEGGGPTDTQYF

j_call: TRBJ1-1
v_call: TRBV25-1
cdr3_aa: CASSPPSLTGGAEAFF

j_call: TRBJ1-2
v_call: TRBV7-9
cdr3_aa: CASDFWDSPNYGYTF

j_call: TRBJ2-3
v_call: TRBV5-1
cdr3_aa: CASSPGTGVDLGTQYF

j_call: TRBJ2-3
v_call: TRBV7-9
cdr3_aa: CASSLAHGGGGTDTQYF

j_call: TRBJ2-7
v_call: TRBV5-4
cdr3_aa: CASSLWTGSDEQYF

j_call: TRBJ2-1
v_call: TRBV28
cdr3_aa: CASSWLAGPNEQFF

j_call: TRBJ1-1
v_call: TRBV12-3/TRBV12-4
cdr3_aa: CASSWNTEAFF

j_call: TRBJ2-3
v_call: TRBV19
cdr3_aa: CASSMDSGRADTQYF

j_call: TRBJ2-7
v_call: TRBV7-2
cdr3_aa: CASSLSSGGAPYEQYF

j_call: TRBJ1-1
v_call: TRBV4-1
cdr3_aa: CASSPPRNTEAFF

j_call: TRBJ1-2
v_call: TRBV7-2
cdr3_aa: CASSSQGALNYGYTF

j_call: TRBJ2-5
v_call: TRBV19
cdr3_aa: CASSINDGQAQETQYF